This paragraph covers one TCR beta chain sequence. This clonotype was seen many times. Its antigen is still unknown. Base qualities are not provided; no much larger clone lies one nucleotide away. The data derive from a study of read filtering for tumor transcriptome and immune sequencing (dated by TCRdb to about 2020). At the level of the whole study: The cohort was composed of more than 16 male and roughly 13 female patients, with a mean age of roughly 70 years and an age range of about 40 to 90. By revised international staging, about 8 patients were R-ISS I, fewer than 20 were R-ISS II and 6 or 7 were R-ISS III. TCR-region mapped reads per sample ranged from about 4.05 to 10.27 million with IR-seq versus only about 75 to 1,400 with RNA-seq. Whole-transcriptome libraries were prepared with the TruSeq RNA Access Library Prep Kit after DNase treatment. A main aim was a read-filtering strategy for immune repertoire data, specifically whether clonotypes supported by a single read should be removed. Using the same bone marrow samples, the study compared TCR repertoires obtained by targeted immune repertoire sequencing with those obtained by bulk whole-transcriptome sequencing. The paper's findings and limits, for the study overall: The sorted CD138-negative fraction was composed of a mixed bone marrow immune population rather than of purified T cells. Single-read clonotypes made up around 85% of clonotypes but only 3% to 4.5% of total reads in IR-seq, compared with around 70% of clonotypes and approximately 40% of reads in RNA-seq. Removing single-read clonotypes increased the correlation between IR-seq and RNA-seq shared clonotype proportions. Compared with RNA-seq, IR-seq captured clonotypes at much higher depth and more reliably, and a smaller IR-seq throughput was enough to identify most shared clonotypes.

Bone marrow was sampled from every patient at the time of active disease. Bone marrow mononuclear cells were isolated by Ficoll-Hypaque density gradient centrifugation. Myeloma plasma cells were removed and CD138-negative cells were obtained by negative selection following labeling with CD138 magnetic microbeads on a MACS separator. Flow cytometry with CD138 antibodies on an Attune NxT was used to check how pure the isolated cells were. Total RNA was extracted using TRIzol reagent and was quantified on a NanoDrop spectrophotometer. Paired RNA-seq and IR-seq were performed on each patient's CD138-negative bone marrow sample. TCR libraries were built from 300 to 450 ng RNA with the Immunoverse kit, using molecular barcoded adaptors covering alpha/delta and beta/gamma chains. The same RNA used for transcriptome sequencing was used for TCR library preparation. TCR libraries were sequenced on an Illumina HiSeq 4000 with 2 x 150 cycles. As for how the authors treated the data: Using MiXCR, which included quality filtering and error correction, TCR reads were aligned to human V, D, J and C references and then assembled into CDR3 clonotypes. The tcR package in R was used to analyze clonotype counts and gene usage diversity. Raw mapping reads were checked after the RNA-seq reads had been mapped by STAR aligner version 2.5.3a onto the human GRCh37 genome. To test how sequencing depth affected the clonotypes detected, IR-seq fastq files were randomly downsampled with Seqtk 1.3. The public reads were reanalyzed by TCRdb: fastp trimming at Q25, MiXCR alignment, in-frame beta chains only. Entries are consolidated by CDR3 protein sequence, retaining the most common genes and DNA. The V and J calls shown here were made by TCRdb, not taken from the authors' results. The sample includes approximately 65,000 distinct CDR3 sequences, with about 15% observed a single time. In total, the top ten clones hold around 43% of the sample.

From the germline V gene (reference sequence), CDR1 is SEHNR and CDR2 is FQNEAQ. The CDR3 runs 16 amino acids, cysteine and phenylalanine included. Only the CDR3 portion is preserved as DNA: 48 bases, with reading frame beginning at the first base. Unmatched junction bases come to 10, with V trimmed by 5 bases and J by 5 bases. The chain is assembled from TRBV7-9 and TRBJ1-4; 8 nucleotides in the junction match TRBD1. The sequence came from a donor at least 40 years old with multiple myeloma. Sequencing input: a population of CD138-negative cells sorted from bone marrow. The sample's cell subset or site label, in plain terms: bone marrow mononuclear cells depleted of CD138+ plasma/myeloma cells by negative magnetic selection. The nucleotide sequence reads as follows: TGTGCCAGCAGCCTCCGGACAGGGAACATCAATGAAAAACTGTTTTTT. Its coded protein is CASSLRTGNINEKLFF.